The 30 T cell receptor beta chains given below trace back to one sample, sequenced in a study of T cell responses to AZD1222 COVID-19 vaccine. The protocol was immunoSEQ multiplex PCR, while the TCRdb copy is restricted to in-frame clones and leaves out a portion. Among about 97,000 clones, over 75% were seen once, and the ten largest hold 10% to 13%. The specimen comprised peripheral blood, sampled 28 days after the second AZD1222 dose. The receptors were sampled from an adult who received the AZD1222 COVID-19 vaccine.

The chain links TRBV6-5 to TRBJ1-1; D ambiguous. The CDR3 consists of 14 residues. Trimming stripped 6 bases from V and 6 bases from J, with 17 bases between. Germline V lookup: CDR1 MNHEY, CDR2 SVGAGI. The DNA of the CDR3 is TGTGCCAGCAGATTGACTCACGCGAAGTCTGAAGCTTTCTTT. Protein sequence: CASRLTHAKSEAFF.

The V call is TRBV5-1, the J call TRBJ1-1, with 7 bases matching TRBD1. V trimming: 0 bases; J trimming: 5 bases; junction bases outside the gene matches: 4. This CDR3 is 14 amino acids long. Germline CDR1 reads SGHRS; CDR2 reads YFSETQ. CDR3 residues: CASSLGGGQTEAFF. The CDR3 DNA follows: TGCGCCAGCAGCTTGGGAGGGGGCCAAACTGAAGCTTTCTTT. Combining the CDR3 with reference TRBV5-1 and TRBJ1-1 gives the whole variable domain KAGVTQTPRYLIKTRGQQVTLSCSPISGHRSVSWYQQTPGQGLQFLFEYFSETQRNKGNFPGRFSGRQFSNSRSEMNVSTLELGDSALYLCASSLGGGQTEAFFGQGTRLTVV.

The J gene is TRBJ2-6, the V gene TRBV2; the D is unclear. The CDR3 extends over 15 amino acids. Germline V CDR1 and CDR2: SNHLY, FYNNEI. CDR3 DNA: TGTGCAGTCGAAAGGCTAGGACCCGGGGCCAACGTCCTGACTTTC. Its translation: CAVERLGPGANVLTF.

A single count supports this clone. The chain joins TRBV20-1 to TRBJ2-1; D uncertain. Trimming pared 2 bases from V and 8 bases from J, leaving 1 base between. The CDR3 runs to 9 residues. Looked up from germline, CDR1 is DFQATT and CDR2 is SNEGSKA (reference sequence). CDR3 nucleotide sequence: TGCAGTGCTAGATATGAGCAGTTCTTC. This gives the protein CSARYEQFF.

This clone was picked up many times. V and J are TRBV12-5 and TRBJ2-3; perhaps TRBD1 as D (6 bases). The germline CDR1 and CDR2 sequences are LGHNT and FRNRAP. The V end was cut by 5 bases, the J end by 3 bases, with 9 bases between. CDR3 size: 13 residues. CDR3 bases: TGTGCTAGTGGTGTTAGGGGGACAGATACGCAGTATTTT. This translates into CASGVRGTDTQYF. The full variable domain, rest sourced from reference TRBV12-5 and TRBJ2-3, is DARVTQTPRHKVTEMGQEVTMRCQPILGHNTVFWYRQTMMQGLELLAYFRNRAPLDDSGMPKDRFSAEMPDATLATLKIQPSEPRDSAVYFCASGVRGTDTQYFGPGTRLTVL.

CDR3 in amino acids: CASSPTGGRNYGYTF. CDR3 bases: TGTGCCAGTAGTCCTACAGGGGGTAGAAACTATGGCTACACCTTC. The rearrangement links TRBV19 to TRBJ1-2, with 8 positions matching TRBD1. Germline V gives CDR1 LNHDA, CDR2 SQIVND (reference sequence). The CDR3 extends over 15 amino acids. J lost 2 bases, V lost 5 bases, and 7 bases had no gene match.

The chain employs TRBV28 and TRBJ2-5; the D gene is possibly TRBD2 (6 bases). This CDR3 spans 12 amino acids. The ends were cut back, 7 bases at V and 7 bases at J, with 13 bases in the middle. Germline V lookup: CDR1 MDHEN, CDR2 SYDVKM. The DNA for the CDR3 is TGTGCCAGCACCACCTCCGGGGGGACCCAGTACTTC. As protein: CASTTSGGTQYF.

The chain employs TRBV7-9 and TRBJ2-3; D unresolved. The CDR3 runs to 12 residues. The V and J ends lost 3 bases and 4 bases respectively, with 5 bases between them. Per germline, CDR1 SEHNR and CDR2 FQNEAQ (reference sequence). CDR3 in amino acids: CASSFRADTQYF. The DNA for the CDR3 is TGTGCCAGCAGCTTCCGGGCAGATACGCAGTATTTT.

Here the CDR3 reads CASRPTGGSPLHF. The CDR3 nucleotides are TGTGCCAGCAGGCCGACAGGGGGATCACCCCTCCACTTT. This sequence joins TRBV3-1 (or the pseudogene TRBV3-2) and TRBJ1-6; 9 bases are a match to TRBD1. This CDR3 has 13 amino acids. V lost 6 bases to trimming and J lost 10 bases; unmatched junction nucleotides: 4. The germline gives CDR1 LGHDT, CDR2 YNNKEL (reference sequence).

This clone has just a few counts. The chain employs TRBV5-1 and TRBJ1-6; unclear D gene. V shed 0 bases and J shed 6 bases, with 10 bases lying between them. CDR1 SGHRS and CDR2 YFSETQ come from the germline V gene. The CDR3 has 15 amino acids. This CDR3 is CASSLDSGSNSPLHF. The CDR3 nucleotides are TGCGCCAGCAGCTTGGATAGTGGAAGTAATTCACCCCTCCACTTT. Complete variable domain (other parts from reference TRBV5-1 and TRBJ1-6): KAGVTQTPRYLIKTRGQQVTLSCSPISGHRSVSWYQQTPGQGLQFLFEYFSETQRNKGNFPGRFSGRQFSNSRSEMNVSTLELGDSALYLCASSLDSGSNSPLHFGNGTRLTVT.

The J gene is TRBJ1-2, the V gene TRBV13; the match to TRBD1 covers 9 bases. J was trimmed by 2 bases and V by 6 bases; bases with no gene match: 4. From germline, CDR1 is PRHDT and CDR2 FYEKMQ (reference sequence). The CDR3 has 14 amino acids. The CDR3 coding sequence is TGTGCCAGCAGGCGACAGGGGGAGAACTATGGCTACACCTTC. Its protein product is CASRRQGENYGYTF.

V usage is TRBV27 and J usage is TRBJ2-7; D could derive from TRBD1 or TRBD2 (5 bases each). Looked up from germline, CDR1 is MNHEY and CDR2 is SMNVEV (reference sequence). Trimming removed 0 bases from V and 6 bases from J, with 15 bases in between. The CDR3 length is 15 residues. This chain's CDR3 is CASSLSFGGNAEQYF. CDR3 nucleotides: TGTGCCAGCAGTTTATCGTTTGGGGGAAACGCCGAGCAGTACTTC.

This chain joins TRBV29-1 and TRBJ2-1; D ambiguous. CDR3 length: 12 residues. V gave up 6 bases and J gave up 10 bases, with 16 bases separating them. Germline V gives CDR1 SQVTM, CDR2 ANQGSEA. Here the CDR3 reads CSVVWPSTEQFF. CDR3 nucleotides: TGCAGCGTGGTGTGGCCCTCGACCGAGCAGTTCTTC.

Turning to this clone: The sample holds other DNA sequences that translate to the same CDR3. The CDR3 nucleotides are TGTGCCAGCAGTGGCGGAAGGTTAGCGGGATCCTACAATGAGCAGTTCTTC. This encodes CASSGGRLAGSYNEQFF. V and J are TRBV6-2 or TRBV6-3 and TRBJ2-1; TRBD2 matches at 8 bases. With 5 bases clipped from V and 1 base from J, the junction kept 10 bases outside the gene matches. The CDR3 is 17 amino acids. From germline, CDR1 is MNHEY and CDR2 SVGEGT.

The chain couples TRBV19 to TRBJ2-7; 8 bases match TRBD1. The CDR3 consists of 15 residues. The V segment lost 3 bases and the J segment 0 bases; nucleotides outside the gene matches: 4. Germline CDR1 LNHDA, CDR2 SQIVND (reference sequence). The CDR3 spells CASSMGRGLSYEQYF. The CDR3 DNA is TGTGCCAGTAGTATGGGCAGGGGGCTCTCCTACGAGCAGTACTTC. Based on the CDR3 plus reference TRBV19 and TRBJ2-7, the full variable domain is DGGITQSPKYLFRKEGQNVTLSCEQNLNHDAMYWYRQDPGQGLRLIYYSQIVNDFQKGDIAEGYSVSREKKESFPLTVTSAQKNPTAFYLCASSMGRGLSYEQYFGPGTRLTVT.

V is TRBV10-3 and J is TRBJ2-3; 7 nucleotides agree with TRBD2. V lost 10 bases, J lost 5 bases, and 3 bases stayed unmatched. Germline V gene data show CDR1 as ENHRY and CDR2 as SYGVKD. CDR3 length: 11 residues. The CDR3 region is CATGEGDTQYF. CDR3 sequence (DNA): TGTGCCACCGGGGAGGGAGATACGCAGTATTTT.

The V gene is TRBV28, the J gene TRBJ2-2; D perhaps matches TRBD2 (6 bases). The V end lost 8 bases, the J end lost 0 bases, and 10 bases lay between the germline ends. The CDR3 extends over 14 amino acids. From germline, CDR1 is MDHEN and CDR2 SYDVKM. The CDR3 coding sequence is TGTGCCAGCGGAGGGGTTGCGAACACCGGGGAGCTGTTTTTT. Protein: CASGGVANTGELFF.

This rearrangement joins TRBV6-2 or TRBV6-3 to TRBJ2-1; the match to TRBD1 covers 7 bases. CDR1 and CDR2 from the germline V gene are MNHEY and SVGEGT. The CDR3 length is 15 residues. V shed 6 bases and J 4 bases; nucleotides not matched to a gene: 9. CDR3 DNA: TGTGCCAGCAGCCACCCGGACAGGACTTACAATGAGCAGTTCTTC. Its protein is CASSHPDRTYNEQFF.

This chain connects TRBV19 to TRBJ1-2; 8 positions match TRBD1. This CDR3 is 16 amino acids long. CDR1 is LNHDA and CDR2 is SQIVND in the germline V gene (reference sequence). V was clipped by 4 bases and J by 4 bases; unmatched bases: 11. The CDR3 region is CASSKRTPGGSYGYTF. The DNA of the CDR3 is TGTGCCAGTAGTAAACGAACCCCAGGGGGCAGCTATGGCTACACCTTC.

The chain couples TRBV16 to TRBJ2-3, with TRBD1 matching over 8 bases. Germline V CDR1 and CDR2: KGHSY, FQNENV. The V gene end was trimmed by 4 bases and the J gene end by 3 bases; junction bases not matched to a gene: 3. The CDR3 extends over 14 amino acids. DNA for the CDR3: TGTGCCAGCAGCCGACAGGGGAGAACAGATACGCAGTATTTT. Protein: CASSRQGRTDTQYF.

V and J are TRBV7-2 and TRBJ2-7; tentatively, D is TRBD1 or TRBD2 (5 bases each). The CDR3 has 13 residues. Germline CDR1 SGHTA, CDR2 FQGNSA. Trimming stripped 2 bases from V and 4 bases from J, with 9 bases between. The CDR3 is CASSLRDVYEQYF. The CDR3 DNA is TGTGCCAGCAGCTTACGGGACGTATACGAGCAGTACTTC.

The chain uses TRBV28 and TRBJ1-5; D gene ambiguous. Trimming removed 8 bases from V and 3 bases from J, with 8 bases in between. Germline V gene lookup returns CDR1 MDHEN and CDR2 SYDVKM. The CDR3 totals 12 residues. The CDR3 nucleotides are TGTGCCAGCGGGCCCGTCAATCAGCCCCAGCATTTT. As protein: CASGPVNQPQHF.

Turning to this clone: An end of the junction differs from the germline gene, which may be a read error. This chain connects TRBV7-9 to TRBJ2-1; 9 nucleotides match TRBD2. The CDR3 length is 14 residues. Germline V gene data show CDR1 as SEHNR and CDR2 as FQNEAQ (reference sequence). The CDR3 protein is CASSVAGAGDEQFF. In DNA form, the CDR3 reads TGTGCCAGCAGCGTAGCGGGAGCGGGCGATGAGCAGTTCTTC.

This clone was picked up a small number of times. This sequence joins TRBV10-3 and TRBJ1-1; tentative D call: TRBD1 (5 bases). Trimming left V 4 bases short and J 1 base short, with 10 bases between. The CDR3 consists of 14 residues. Germline values: CDR1 ENHRY, CDR2 SYGVKD. CDR3 region: CAISAGHRNTEAFF. CDR3 sequence (DNA): TGTGCCATCAGTGCGGGGCACAGGAACACTGAAGCTTTCTTT.

This chain uses TRBV5-1 with TRBJ2-2, with D possibly being TRBD2 (5 bases). The V gene lost 0 bases and the J gene lost 13 bases, with 13 bases spanning the gap. This CDR3 is 13 amino acids long. CDR1 is SGHRS, CDR2 YFSETQ, per germline. CDR3 region: CASSLAGSEGLFF. The CDR3 bases are TGCGCCAGCAGCTTGGCCGGTTCAGAGGGGCTGTTTTTT.

The chain combines TRBV2 with TRBJ2-3; D is perhaps TRBD1 (5 bases). Per the germline V gene, CDR1 is SNHLY and CDR2 is FYNNEI. This CDR3 spans 14 amino acids. With 9 bases removed from V and 1 base from J, the gap between germline ends came to 14 bases. The CDR3 is CASSYRSRTDTQYF. As DNA, the CDR3 is TGTGCCAGTTCCTACAGGTCCCGCACAGATACGCAGTATTTT.

The rearrangement uses TRBV7-9 and TRBJ1-3, with no clear D. Germline V gene sequence: CDR1 SEHNR, CDR2 FQNEAQ (reference sequence). V gave up 2 bases and J gave up 6 bases, with 8 bases separating them. The CDR3 sequence is 13 residues long. CDR3 sequence (DNA): TGTGCCAGCAGCTTAAAAGGGTTAAACACCATATATTTT. Translated: CASSLKGLNTIYF.

The V gene is TRBV30, the J gene TRBJ2-2; 8 bases map to TRBD2. V lost 0 bases to trimming and J lost 1 base; unmatched junction nucleotides: 4. The CDR3 contains 16 residues. CDR1 and CDR2 (germline): GTSNPN, SVGIG (reference sequence). As DNA, the CDR3 is TGTGCCTGGAGTGTATACCGGGGGGGGAACACCGGGGAGCTGTTTTTT. Amino acid sequence: CAWSVYRGGNTGELFF.

The chain joins TRBV7-9 to TRBJ2-1, with D unresolved. Germline CDR1 is SEHNR and CDR2 is FQNEAQ (reference sequence). V was cut by 0 bases and J by 10 bases, with 13 bases left in between. This CDR3 has 14 amino acids. CDR3 sequence reads: CASSLASALGEQFF. The CDR3 nucleotides read TGTGCCAGCAGCTTAGCGTCTGCGCTCGGCGAGCAGTTCTTC.

The chain is built from TRBV5-1 and TRBJ1-1, with D possibly being TRBD1 (6 bases). V dropped 7 bases and J dropped 4 bases, with 17 bases sitting between them. Germline V gene sequence: CDR1 SGHRS, CDR2 YFSETQ. The CDR3 is 14 amino acids. CDR3 nucleotide sequence: TGCGCCAGCCGCGCGGACAGCTTGAGCACTGAAGCTTTCTTT. Protein product: CASRADSLSTEAFF.